The subject of this entry is one T cell receptor (beta chain). A junction end diverges from the germline sequence, so it may reflect a read error. The data are from a study of cytomegalovirus exposure and HLA in healthy donors. This CDR3 is built from 12 residues. Germline V gives CDR1 MRHNA, CDR2 SNTAGT. The study ran its PCR with 60 Vbeta and 13 Jbeta primers. Assay: immunoSEQ multiplex PCR; the TCRdb copy retains only in-frame clones and omits some. The sample consists of over 150,000 clones, around four fifths of them appearing once. The sequencing sample was made of PBMCs. This sequence originates from a woman aged 50 to 60 in good health and CMV-seropositive. This sequence joins TRBV6-4 and TRBJ1-3, with D perhaps TRBD1 (5 bases). The CDR3 region is CASSDSPTDTAF. DNA of the CDR3: TGTGCCAGCAGTGACTCGCCGACAGATACGGCTTTT.